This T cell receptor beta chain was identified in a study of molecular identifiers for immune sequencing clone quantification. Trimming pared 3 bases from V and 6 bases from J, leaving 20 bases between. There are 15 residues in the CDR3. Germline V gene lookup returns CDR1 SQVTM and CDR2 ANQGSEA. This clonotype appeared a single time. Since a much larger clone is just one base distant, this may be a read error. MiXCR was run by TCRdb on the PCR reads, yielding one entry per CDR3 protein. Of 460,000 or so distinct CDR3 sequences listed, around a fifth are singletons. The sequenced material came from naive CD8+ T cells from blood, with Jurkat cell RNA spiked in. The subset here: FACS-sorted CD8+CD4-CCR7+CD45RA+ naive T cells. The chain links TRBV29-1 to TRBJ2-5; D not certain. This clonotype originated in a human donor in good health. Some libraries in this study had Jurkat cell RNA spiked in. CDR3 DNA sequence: TGCAGCGTTGATGGGATCCTATTGGGAAAAAAGACCCAGTACTTC. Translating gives CSVDGILLGKKTQYF.